Shown below are 30 T cell receptor beta chains from a single sample sequenced in a study of cytomegalovirus exposure and HLA in healthy donors. Sequencing was performed with immunoSEQ multiplex PCR; in TCRdb, only in-frame clones are kept and a portion is missing. The sample holds 150,000 to 200,000 clones, 86% seen once. Sequencing used PBMCs. These receptors came from a woman in her thirties in good health and CMV-seronegative.

V usage is TRBV10-3 and J usage is TRBJ2-1, with 9 bases that match TRBD2. The germline V gene encodes CDR1 ENHRY and CDR2 SYGVKD. The CDR3 sequence is 15 residues long. The J segment lost 8 bases and the V segment lost 3 bases, leaving 8 bases of the junction unmatched. The CDR3: CAISDRPSGTYEQFF. CDR3 nucleotides: TGTGCCATCAGTGATAGGCCTAGCGGGACTTATGAGCAGTTCTTC.

The chain employs TRBV6-1 and TRBJ2-7; D may match TRBD1 or TRBD2 (5 bases each). There are 14 residues in the CDR3. V was trimmed by 6 bases and J by 3 bases, leaving 15 bases between them. Germline V gene sequence: CDR1 MNHNS, CDR2 SASEGT. The CDR3 reads CASRIWDRVYEQYF. CDR3 bases: TGTGCCAGCAGGATTTGGGACCGAGTCTACGAGCAGTACTTC.

V and J are TRBV25-1 and TRBJ1-6; D perhaps matches TRBD1 (5 bases). Germline CDR1 and CDR2: MGHDK and SYGVNS. There are 14 residues in the CDR3. V lost 3 bases and J 3 bases, leaving 6 bases between the germline ends. CDR3 sequence: CASSDDSYNSPLHF. CDR3 bases: TGTGCCAGCAGTGACGACAGCTATAATTCACCCCTCCACTTT.

V is TRBV5-1 and J is TRBJ1-1; D remains unclear. The germline gives CDR1 SGHRS, CDR2 YFSETQ. The CDR3 is 14 residues long. V lost 1 base, J lost 0 bases, and 7 bases lay in between. CDR3 sequence: CASSLRYLNTEAFF. Here the CDR3 DNA reads TGCGCCAGCAGCTTGCGGTATCTGAACACTGAAGCTTTCTTT.

The chain couples TRBV29-1 to TRBJ2-1, with TRBD2 matching over 9 bases. The junction had 4 bases not matched to a gene; V was cut back by 0 bases and J by 7 bases. The CDR3 is made up of 14 amino acids. Germline values: CDR1 SQVTM, CDR2 ANQGSEA. CDR3 sequence (DNA): TGCAGCGTTGAAGACCTAGCGGGGACAAATGAGCAGTTCTTC. It specifies CSVEDLAGTNEQFF.

The V gene is TRBV2, the J gene TRBJ2-4; 8 bases fit TRBD1. Germline assignment: CDR1 SNHLY and CDR2 FYNNEI. Trimming at V came to 8 bases and at J to 0 bases, leaving 9 bases not matched to a gene. CDR3 length: 16 residues. This CDR3 reads CASGKDRAIAKNIQYF. CDR3 coding DNA: TGTGCCAGCGGGAAGGACAGGGCAATAGCCAAAAACATTCAGTACTTC. The entire variable domain, with the rest obtained from reference TRBV2 and TRBJ2-4, is as follows: EPEVTQTPSHQVTQMGQEVILRCVPISNHLYFYWYRQILGQKVEFLVSFYNNEISEKSEIFDDQFSVERPDGSNFTLKIRSTKLEDSAMYFCASGKDRAIAKNIQYFGAGTRLSVL.

This clone was counted a single time. The V call is TRBV7-8, the J call TRBJ1-1; D is undetermined. Germline values: CDR1 SGHVS, CDR2 FQNEAQ. The CDR3 has 13 amino acids. Trimming took 3 bases from V and 2 from J, leaving 7 bases between them. The CDR3 DNA reads TGTGCCAGCAGCTTGGATGTAAACACTGAAGCTTTCTTT. Translation gives CASSLDVNTEAFF.

This chain connects TRBV5-1 to TRBJ2-5; 13 bases agree with TRBD2. V was pared by 4 bases and J by 0 bases, with 3 bases of the junction left unmatched. Germline lookup yields CDR1 SGHRS and CDR2 YFSETQ. The CDR3 covers 16 residues. Here the CDR3 reads CASSPGLAGDQETQYF. CDR3 DNA sequence: TGCGCCAGCAGCCCAGGACTAGCGGGAGACCAAGAGACCCAGTACTTC.

The chain joins TRBV7-2 to TRBJ1-1, with unresolved D. There are 13 residues in the CDR3. Trimming left V 6 bases short and J 0 bases short, with 8 bases between. CDR1 and CDR2 (germline): SGHTA, FQGNSA. The CDR3 bases are TGTGCCAGCAGTTTAAGGCTGAACACTGAAGCTTTCTTT. It specifies CASSLRLNTEAFF. Looking up the rest from reference TRBV7-2 and TRBJ1-1 gives the full variable domain: GAGVSQSPSNKVTEKGKDVELRCDPISGHTALYWYRQSLGQGLEFLIYFQGNSAPDKSGLPSDRFSAERTGGSVSTLTIQRTQQEDSAVYLCASSLRLNTEAFFGQGTRLTVV.

The rearrangement uses TRBV19 and TRBJ2-7; the match to TRBD1 covers 11 bases. CDR1 and CDR2 from the germline V gene are LNHDA and SQIVND (reference sequence). CDR3 length: 13 residues. V gave up 8 bases and J gave up 4 bases; unmatched junction bases: 4. CDR3 bases: TGTGCCAGTGGACAGGGGGCGTTTTACGAGCAGTACTTC. As protein: CASGQGAFYEQYF.

The chain employs TRBV30 and TRBJ2-7; perhaps TRBD2 as D (6 bases). The V gene's germline CDR1 is GTSNPN and CDR2 SVGIG (reference sequence). The V end lost 3 bases, the J end lost 10 bases, and 16 bases lay between the germline ends. The CDR3 runs 12 residues. CDR3 nucleotide sequence: TGTGCCTGGAGGGAGGGATCGGGAGAACAGTACTTC. Translation gives CAWREGSGEQYF.

This sequence joins TRBV19 and TRBJ1-1, with D perhaps TRBD1 (6 bases). Per the germline V gene, CDR1 is LNHDA and CDR2 is SQIVND (reference sequence). The CDR3 is made up of 15 amino acids. V was pared by 5 bases and J by 2 bases, with 15 bases between. This CDR3 reads CASSPMDSLNTEAFF. The CDR3 bases are TGTGCCAGTAGTCCCATGGACAGCTTAAACACTGAAGCTTTCTTT.

The chain carries TRBV23-1 and TRBJ2-7, with D hard to call. TRBV23-1 is marked as an open reading frame, function uncertain. V lost 2 bases and J lost 12, with 14 bases in between. The CDR3 has 12 amino acids. CDR3 bases: TGCGCCAGCAGTCAACCCCGTCAGCTGGGGTACTTC. It codes for CASSQPRQLGYF.

V and J are TRBV15 and TRBJ1-5; 8 positions match TRBD1. The CDR3 contains 16 residues. J gave up 1 base and V 5 bases, and 7 bases lay outside the gene matches. The germline gives CDR1 LNHNV, CDR2 YYDKDF (reference sequence). The CDR3 nucleotides are TGTGCCACCAGCTCCGACCGACAGGGGAGCAATCAGCCCCAGCATTTT. Its protein is CATSSDRQGSNQPQHF.

The rearrangement uses TRBV18 and TRBJ2-3; unclear D gene. The CDR3 runs 15 residues. Germline CDR1 and CDR2: KGHSH and LQKENI. Trimming removed 3 bases from V and 5 bases from J, with 15 bases in between. The CDR3 region is CASSPIGSSGDTQYF. CDR3 nucleotides: TGTGCCAGCTCACCTATCGGCAGTTCGGGAGATACGCAGTATTTT.

This clone was seen only once. This rearrangement joins TRBV14 to TRBJ2-1; no firm D call. V was shortened by 2 bases and J by 0 bases, with 8 bases between the two germline ends. This CDR3 is 15 amino acids long. The germline V gene has CDR1 SGHDN and CDR2 FVKESK. The DNA of the CDR3 is TGTGCCAGCAGCCAAAAGGTGAGCTCCTACAATGAGCAGTTCTTC. Protein sequence: CASSQKVSSYNEQFF.

This chain joins TRBV7-8 and TRBJ2-7, with D uncertain. V was cut by 5 bases and J by 2 bases, with 4 bases left in between. The germline V gene has CDR1 SGHVS and CDR2 FQNEAQ. The CDR3 is 11 residues long. The CDR3 sequence is CASSIPYEQYF. Here the CDR3 DNA reads TGTGCCAGCAGCATACCCTACGAGCAGTACTTC. Full variable domain (missing parts from reference TRBV7-8 and TRBJ2-7): GAGVSQSPRYKVAKRGQDVALRCDPISGHVSLFWYQQALGQGPEFLTYFQNEAQLDKSGLPSDRFFAERPEGSVSTLKIQRTQQEDSAVYLCASSIPYEQYFGPGTRLTVT.

This chain uses TRBV10-2 with TRBJ2-5; 7 bases map to TRBD2. The CDR3 is 14 amino acids. Looked up from germline, CDR1 is WSHSY and CDR2 is SAAADI. Trimming cost V 8 bases and J 1 base; bases outside gene matches: 7. Written as DNA, the CDR3 is TGCGCCAGCGGCAGTAAGCGGGGCCAAGAGACCCAGTACTTC. It specifies CASGSKRGQETQYF.

The chain employs TRBV27 and TRBJ2-7; D may be TRBD1 (6 bases). The length of the CDR3 is 14 residues. Germline CDR1 MNHEY, CDR2 SMNVEV (reference sequence). V was trimmed by 2 bases and J by 6 bases, leaving 14 bases between them. For the CDR3, the DNA is TGTGCCAGCAGTTTAGCACAGGGTATTCGCGAGCAGTACTTC. Translating it yields CASSLAQGIREQYF.

The V gene is TRBV4-1, the J gene TRBJ1-2; D may be TRBD1 (5 bases). Per germline, CDR1 MGHRA and CDR2 YSYEKL. The ends were cut back, 2 bases at V and 0 bases at J, with 19 bases in the middle. The CDR3 has 18 residues. The CDR3 reads CASSQQLHTGDPNYGYTF. DNA for the CDR3: TGCGCCAGCAGCCAACAACTTCACACAGGTGACCCTAACTATGGCTACACCTTC.

The table lists this clone with a few counts. This chain links TRBV27 with TRBJ1-1; 8 bases are shared with TRBD1. The CDR3 is 13 residues long. Germline loops: CDR1 MNHEY, CDR2 SMNVEV (reference sequence). V shed 6 bases and J 5 bases; nucleotides not matched to a gene: 5. The CDR3 region is CASSPDRVTEAFF. The CDR3, as DNA: TGTGCCAGCAGCCCGGACAGGGTGACTGAAGCTTTCTTT.

This clone appeared once. The CDR3 loop is CASSLERTGSYEQYF. CDR3 DNA sequence: TGCGCCAGCAGCTTGGAAAGGACGGGCTCCTACGAGCAGTACTTC. The chain links TRBV5-1 to TRBJ2-7; no clear D. Per the germline V gene, CDR1 is SGHRS and CDR2 is YFSETQ. The CDR3 has 15 amino acids. V was cut by 0 bases and J by 0 bases, with 10 bases left in between.

The chain links TRBV7-9 to TRBJ1-4, with 7 nucleotides matching TRBD1. The CDR3 has 17 residues. Germline V CDR1 and CDR2: SEHNR, FQNEAQ (reference sequence). V lost 1 base to trimming and J lost 3 bases; unmatched junction nucleotides: 8. The CDR3 sequence: CASSLGTGGAANEKLFF. For the CDR3, the DNA is TGTGCCAGCAGCTTAGGGACAGGAGGTGCGGCTAATGAAAAACTGTTTTTT. The variable domain in full, completed from reference TRBV7-9 and TRBJ1-4, reads DTGVSQNPRHKITKRGQNVTFRCDPISEHNRLYWYRQTLGQGPEFLTYFQNEAQLEKSRLLSDRFSAERPKGSFSTLEIQRTEQGDSAMYLCASSLGTGGAANEKLFFGSGTQLSVL.

The rearrangement joins TRBV27 to TRBJ2-5; the match to TRBD2 covers 7 bases. The germline gives CDR1 MNHEY, CDR2 SMNVEV (reference sequence). This CDR3 region has 17 residues. The V segment lost 2 bases and the J segment 4 bases; nucleotides outside the gene matches: 13. This CDR3 is CASSLRFGGGPLETQYF. CDR3 sequence (DNA): TGTGCCAGCAGTTTACGATTTGGGGGAGGGCCATTAGAGACCCAGTACTTC.

V gene TRBV7-2 combines with J gene TRBJ2-2; D uncertain. The CDR3 length is 18 residues. Looked up from germline, CDR1 is SGHTA and CDR2 is FQGNSA. V was pared by 7 bases and J by 4 bases, with 25 bases between. The CDR3 sequence: CASTLDSSLGPSTGELFF. In DNA, the CDR3 is TGTGCCAGCACCCTAGATTCGTCGTTGGGCCCGAGCACCGGGGAGCTGTTTTTT. The variable domain in full, with the rest retrieved from reference TRBV7-2 and TRBJ2-2, is GAGVSQSPSNKVTEKGKDVELRCDPISGHTALYWYRQSLGQGLEFLIYFQGNSAPDKSGLPSDRFSAERTGGSVSTLTIQRTQQEDSAVYLCASTLDSSLGPSTGELFFGEGSRLTVL.

This chain links TRBV7-6 with TRBJ2-7; D remains ambiguous. The CDR3 has 13 amino acids. Trimming shortened V by 3 bases and J by 0 bases, and 6 bases separated the two germline ends. Germline values: CDR1 SGHVS, CDR2 FNYEAQ. As DNA, the CDR3 is TGTGCCAGCAGCTTCGCGAGCTCCTACGAGCAGTACTTC. This gives the protein CASSFASSYEQYF.

The gene calls are TRBV4-2 and TRBJ1-2; D call uncertain. The CDR3 runs 14 residues. Trimming shortened V by 5 bases and J by 0 bases, and 10 bases separated the two germline ends. In germline, CDR1 is LGHNA, CDR2 YNFKEQ. CDR3 bases: TGTGCCAGCAGCGAGCCTCTAGCTAACTATGGCTACACCTTC. Protein sequence: CASSEPLANYGYTF.

The chain is built from TRBV27 and TRBJ1-1; TRBD1 might be the D (6 bases). The CDR3 loop spans 14 amino acids. V dropped 3 bases and J dropped 0 bases, with 8 bases sitting between them. CDR1 and CDR2 from the germline V gene are MNHEY and SMNVEV (reference sequence). The CDR3 is CASSFGGLNTEAFF. The CDR3 DNA reads TGTGCCAGCAGTTTCGGGGGCTTGAACACTGAAGCTTTCTTT.

This clone was counted only a few times. The chain has TRBV10-3 and TRBJ1-5; D ambiguous. Germline CDR1 is ENHRY and CDR2 is SYGVKD. The CDR3 has 13 residues. Trimming stripped 4 bases from V and 6 bases from J, with 10 bases between. CDR3 sequence (DNA): TGTGCCATCAGTGCTGAGTTGCGTCAGCCCCAGCATTTT. Translated, it gives CAISAELRQPQHF.

The chain is built from TRBV27 and TRBJ2-1, with D perhaps given as TRBD1 or TRBD2 (5 bases each). Germline lookup yields CDR1 MNHEY and CDR2 SMNVEV (reference sequence). This CDR3 is 13 amino acids long. V was trimmed by 6 bases and J by 5 bases, leaving 11 bases between them. The CDR3: CASRGVRNNEQFF. The DNA of the CDR3 is TGTGCCAGCAGGGGGGTCCGAAACAATGAGCAGTTCTTC.